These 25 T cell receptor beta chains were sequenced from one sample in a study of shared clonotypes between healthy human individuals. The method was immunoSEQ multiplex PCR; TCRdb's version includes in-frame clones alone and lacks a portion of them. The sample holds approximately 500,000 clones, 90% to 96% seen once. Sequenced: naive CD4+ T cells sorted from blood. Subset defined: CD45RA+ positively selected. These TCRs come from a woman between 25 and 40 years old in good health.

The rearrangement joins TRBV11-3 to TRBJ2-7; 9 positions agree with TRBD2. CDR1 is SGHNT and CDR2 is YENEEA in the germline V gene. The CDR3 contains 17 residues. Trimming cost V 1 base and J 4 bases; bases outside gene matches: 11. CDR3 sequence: CASSLGPPAGGPYEQYF. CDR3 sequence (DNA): TGTGCCAGCAGCTTAGGCCCTCCAGCGGGAGGTCCATACGAGCAGTACTTC.

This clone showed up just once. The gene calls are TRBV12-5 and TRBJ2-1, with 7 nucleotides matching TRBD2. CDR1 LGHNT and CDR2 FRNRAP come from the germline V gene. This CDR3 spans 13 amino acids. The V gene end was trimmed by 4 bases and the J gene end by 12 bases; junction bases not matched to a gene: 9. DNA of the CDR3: TGTGCTAGTGGTTCTAGCGGACGAACCGCGCAGTTCTTC. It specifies CASGSSGRTAQFF.

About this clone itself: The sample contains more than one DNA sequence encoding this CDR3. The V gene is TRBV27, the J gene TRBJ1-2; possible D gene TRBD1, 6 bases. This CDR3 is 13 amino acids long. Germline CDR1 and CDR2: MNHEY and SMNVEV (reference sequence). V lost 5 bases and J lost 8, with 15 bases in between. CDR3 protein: CASSPQGRGGYTF. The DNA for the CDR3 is TGTGCCAGCAGTCCACAGGGCCGTGGCGGCTACACCTTC.

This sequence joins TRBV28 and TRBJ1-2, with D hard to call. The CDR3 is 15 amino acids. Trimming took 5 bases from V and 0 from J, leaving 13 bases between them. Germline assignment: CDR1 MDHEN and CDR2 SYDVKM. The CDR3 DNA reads TGTGCCAGCAGTCCCCCCAGGTCAGCTAACTATGGCTACACCTTC. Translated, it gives CASSPPRSANYGYTF.

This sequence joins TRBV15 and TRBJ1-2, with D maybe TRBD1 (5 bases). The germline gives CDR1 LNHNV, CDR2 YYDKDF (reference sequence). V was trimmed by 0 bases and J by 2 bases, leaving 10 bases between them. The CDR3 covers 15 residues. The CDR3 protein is CATSREGRINYGYTF. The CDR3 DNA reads TGTGCCACCAGCAGAGAGGGGCGGATAAACTATGGCTACACCTTC.

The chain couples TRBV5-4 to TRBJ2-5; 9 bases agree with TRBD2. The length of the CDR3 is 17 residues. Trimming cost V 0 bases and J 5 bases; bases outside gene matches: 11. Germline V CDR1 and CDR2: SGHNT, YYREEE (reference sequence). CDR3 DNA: TGTGCCAGCAGCTTGGTCCCTCGGCGGGAGGGCCGCGAGACCCAGTACTTC. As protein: CASSLVPRREGRETQYF.

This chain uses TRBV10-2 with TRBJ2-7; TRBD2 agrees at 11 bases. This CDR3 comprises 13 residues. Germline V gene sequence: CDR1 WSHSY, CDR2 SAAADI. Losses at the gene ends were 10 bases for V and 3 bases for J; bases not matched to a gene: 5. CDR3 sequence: CAISSGRSYEQYF. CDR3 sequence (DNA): TGCGCCATATCTAGCGGGAGGAGCTACGAGCAGTACTTC.

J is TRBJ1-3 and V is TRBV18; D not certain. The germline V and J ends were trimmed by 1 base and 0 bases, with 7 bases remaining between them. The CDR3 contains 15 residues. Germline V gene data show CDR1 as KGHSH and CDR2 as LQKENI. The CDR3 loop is CASSPLSGSGNTIYF. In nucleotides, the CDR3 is TGTGCCAGCTCACCACTTTCCGGCTCTGGAAACACCATATATTTT.

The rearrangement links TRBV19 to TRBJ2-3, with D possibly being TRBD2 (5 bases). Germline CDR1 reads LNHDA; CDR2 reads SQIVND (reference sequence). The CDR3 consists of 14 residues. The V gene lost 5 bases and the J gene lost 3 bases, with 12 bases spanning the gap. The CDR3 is CASSSKEETDTQYF. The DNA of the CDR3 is TGTGCCAGTAGTTCCAAGGAGGAGACAGATACGCAGTATTTT.

The CDR3 nucleotides are TGTGCCAGCAGTGAACCGGCCAACTCAAGGAGGGGTAGGAACGAGCAGTACTTC. Translation gives CASSEPANSRRGRNEQYF. The chain is built from TRBV27 and TRBJ2-7, with D possibly being TRBD2 (6 bases). Trimming took 5 bases from V and 5 from J, leaving 28 bases between them. The CDR3 covers 18 residues. Germline V CDR1 and CDR2: MNHEY, SMNVEV (reference sequence).

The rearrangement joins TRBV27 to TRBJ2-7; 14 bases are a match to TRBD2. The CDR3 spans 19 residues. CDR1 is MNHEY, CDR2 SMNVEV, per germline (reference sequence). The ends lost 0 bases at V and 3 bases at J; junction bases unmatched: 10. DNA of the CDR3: TGTGCCAGCAGTTTATCGGGGACTAGCGGGAGTCTTTTTCTCTACGAGCAGTACTTC. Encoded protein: CASSLSGTSGSLFLYEQYF.

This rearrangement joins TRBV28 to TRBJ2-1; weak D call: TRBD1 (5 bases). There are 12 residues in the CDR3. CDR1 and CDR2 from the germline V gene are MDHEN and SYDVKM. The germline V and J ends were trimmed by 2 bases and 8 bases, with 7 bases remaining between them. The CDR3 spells CASSLIGDEQFF. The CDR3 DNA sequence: TGTGCCAGCAGTTTAATAGGGGATGAGCAGTTCTTC.

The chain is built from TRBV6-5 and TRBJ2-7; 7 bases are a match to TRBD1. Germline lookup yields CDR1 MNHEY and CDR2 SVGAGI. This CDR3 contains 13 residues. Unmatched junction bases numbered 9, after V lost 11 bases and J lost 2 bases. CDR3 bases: TGTGCCGCCCGCGGGCAGGGGGCCTACGAGCAGTACTTC. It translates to CAARGQGAYEQYF.

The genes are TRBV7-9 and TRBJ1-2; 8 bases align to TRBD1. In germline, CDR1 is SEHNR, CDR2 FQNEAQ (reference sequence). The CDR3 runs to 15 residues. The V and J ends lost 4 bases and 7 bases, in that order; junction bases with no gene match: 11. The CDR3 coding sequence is TGTGCCAGCAGCTCCCTCAGGGGGCAGAACGGTGGCTACACCTTC. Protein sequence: CASSSLRGQNGGYTF.

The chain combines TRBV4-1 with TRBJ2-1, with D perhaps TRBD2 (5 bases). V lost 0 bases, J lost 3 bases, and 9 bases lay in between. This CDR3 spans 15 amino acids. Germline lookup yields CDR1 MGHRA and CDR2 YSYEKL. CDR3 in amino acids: CASSQEARVYNEQFF. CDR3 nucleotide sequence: TGCGCCAGCAGCCAAGAGGCGAGGGTCTACAATGAGCAGTTCTTC.

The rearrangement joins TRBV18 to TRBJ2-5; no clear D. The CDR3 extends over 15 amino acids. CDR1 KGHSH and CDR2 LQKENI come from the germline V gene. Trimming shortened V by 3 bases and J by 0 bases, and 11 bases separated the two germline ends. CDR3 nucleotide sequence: TGTGCCAGCTCACCGAGCTCCAGGTACCAAGAGACCCAGTACTTC. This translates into CASSPSSRYQETQYF.

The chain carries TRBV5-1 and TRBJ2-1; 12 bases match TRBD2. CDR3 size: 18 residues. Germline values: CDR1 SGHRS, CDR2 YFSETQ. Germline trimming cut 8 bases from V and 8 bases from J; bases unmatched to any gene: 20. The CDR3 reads CASTSLPPGLAGFDEQFF. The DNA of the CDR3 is TGCGCCAGTACCTCGCTCCCCCCCGGACTAGCGGGATTCGATGAGCAGTTCTTC.

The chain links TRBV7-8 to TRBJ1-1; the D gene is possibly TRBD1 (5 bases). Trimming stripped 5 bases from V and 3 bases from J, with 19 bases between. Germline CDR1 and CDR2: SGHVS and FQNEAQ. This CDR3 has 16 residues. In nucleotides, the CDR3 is TGTGCCAGCAGCAGCCCGAGGGGAGAGTTCTACACTGAAGCTTTCTTT. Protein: CASSSPRGEFYTEAFF. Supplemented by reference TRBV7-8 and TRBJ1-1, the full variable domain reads GAGVSQSPRYKVAKRGQDVALRCDPISGHVSLFWYQQALGQGPEFLTYFQNEAQLDKSGLPSDRFFAERPEGSVSTLKIQRTQQEDSAVYLCASSSPRGEFYTEAFFGQGTRLTVV.

The CDR3 sequence: CASSEDPGVVAFF. CDR3 nucleotide sequence: TGTGCCAGCAGTGAAGATCCTGGGGTGGTTGCTTTCTTT. The chain employs TRBV6-1 and TRBJ1-1; D gene uncertain. From germline, CDR1 is MNHNS and CDR2 SASEGT. V lost 1 base, J lost 11 bases, and 14 bases lay in between. CDR3 length: 13 amino acids.

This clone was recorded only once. CDR3 DNA: TGCAGTGCTACTAGGGGCAATGAGCAGTTCTTC. Protein product: CSATRGNEQFF. The gene calls are TRBV20-1 and TRBJ2-1; the D gene is possibly TRBD1 (5 bases). Germline CDR1 reads DFQATT; CDR2 reads SNEGSKA (reference sequence). The CDR3 extends over 11 amino acids. Trimming removed 4 bases from V and 6 bases from J, with 7 bases in between.

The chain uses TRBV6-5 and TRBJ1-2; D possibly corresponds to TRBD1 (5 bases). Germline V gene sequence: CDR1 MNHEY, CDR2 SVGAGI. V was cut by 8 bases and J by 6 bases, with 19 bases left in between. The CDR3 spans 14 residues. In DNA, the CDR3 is TGTGCCAGCTCTTACACTCTGCTGGGGGATGGCTACACCTTC. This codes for CASSYTLLGDGYTF.

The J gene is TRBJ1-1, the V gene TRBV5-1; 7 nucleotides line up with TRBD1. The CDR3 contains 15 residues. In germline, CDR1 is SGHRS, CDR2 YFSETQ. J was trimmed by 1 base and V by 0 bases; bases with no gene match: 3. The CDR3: CASSLAAGGNTEAFF. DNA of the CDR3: TGCGCCAGCAGCTTGGCTGCAGGGGGGAACACTGAAGCTTTCTTT.

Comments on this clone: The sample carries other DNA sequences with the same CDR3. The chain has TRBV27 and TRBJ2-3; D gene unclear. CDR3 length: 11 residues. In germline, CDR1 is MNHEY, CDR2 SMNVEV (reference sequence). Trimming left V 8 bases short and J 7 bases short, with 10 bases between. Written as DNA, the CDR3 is TGTGCCAGCTCTTTGGGCTATACGCAGTATTTT. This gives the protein CASSLGYTQYF.

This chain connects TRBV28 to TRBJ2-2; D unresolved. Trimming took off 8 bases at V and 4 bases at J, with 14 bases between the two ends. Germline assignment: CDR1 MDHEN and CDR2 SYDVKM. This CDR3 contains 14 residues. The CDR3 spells CASAKASLTGELFF. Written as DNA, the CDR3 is TGTGCCAGCGCCAAGGCATCCCTCACCGGGGAGCTGTTTTTT.

The CDR3 bases are TGTGCCAGCAGTTCGACAGTGAACACTGAAGCTTTCTTT. Translation gives CASSSTVNTEAFF. The genes are TRBV28 and TRBJ1-1; possible D gene TRBD1, 5 bases. V dropped 4 bases and J dropped 0 bases, with 6 bases sitting between them. Looked up from germline, CDR1 is MDHEN and CDR2 is SYDVKM. The CDR3 runs to 13 residues. The full variable domain, its missing parts supplied by reference TRBV28 and TRBJ1-1, is DVKVTQSSRYLVKRTGEKVFLECVQDMDHENMFWYRQDPGLGLRLIYFSYDVKMKEKGDIPEGYSVSREKKERFSLILESASTNQTSMYLCASSSTVNTEAFFGQGTRLTVV.